Listed below are T cell receptor beta chains from one sample, sequenced in a study of blood T cell repertoires in COVID-19. Produced via immunoSEQ multiplex PCR; TCRdb's table is partial and in-frame only. The sample records around 200,000 clones, around 88% being singletons. The specimen sequenced was peripheral blood. Every receptor here comes from a woman aged 45-60 years with acute or convalescent COVID-19. CDR3s include the opening cysteine and the closing phenylalanine or tryptophan. Each record gives: clone size, V gene, CDR3 protein. Only part of the rows carry a size: once, few, many, or a class if the clone is expanded.

>-|TRBV28
CASSLPFGRVNEKLFF
>-|TRBV2
CASSVSQGAGTGELFF
>-|TRBV18
CASSPERGHTEAFF
>-|TRBV24-1
CATSDRSGEQFF
>-|TRBV18
CASSPTPTGLYEQYF
>-|TRBV27
CASSFSRGETQYF
>-|TRBV4-1
CASSQRGTGDGTEAFF
>-|TRBV13
CASSLSSSLEQYF
>-|TRBV7-9
CAIGTGGYETQYF
>-|TRBV7-2
CASSLQGALGYGYTF
>few|TRBV5-6
CASRYQGGANYGYTF
>-|TRBV29-1
CSALIRTSRETQYF
>once|TRBV30
CAWSVSRTSTDTQYF
>-|TRBV28
CASSLGGKYYEQYF
>-|TRBV27
CASSADRNGYTF
>once|TRBV10-3
CASLRVNTGELFF
>-|TRBV5-1
CASSLDRVGEKLFF
>-|TRBV7-9
CASSQIGGAGDTQYF
>few|TRBV7-9
CASSRTGGKSGNSPLHF
>-|TRBV7-9
CASSSDRSTYEQYF
>-|TRBV30
CAWRGGSGRAGVETQYF
>-|TRBV5-1
CASSQRTNSYEQYF
>-|TRBV10-3
CAISEGAETDTQYF
>-|TRBV5-1
CASSLETGLSDTQYF
>-|TRBV27
CASSPRPGVDTQYF
>-|TRBV9
CASSAPTGGTYGYTF
>-|TRBV18
CASSPNREGGQFF
>-|TRBV11-2
CASSSMSRLPSYEQYF
>once|TRBV11-1
CASSPGLAGSSYEQYF
>-|TRBV7-9
CASSTWTGETYNEQFF
>once|TRBV11-2
CASSHSMNTEAFF
>few|TRBV28
CASSSTPSGGISYEQYF
>-|TRBV7-3
CASSHRDSFRELFF
>few|TRBV28
CASIFQQGGYNEQFF
>-|TRBV7-2
CASRYFLTGELFF
>-|TRBV5-1
CASSSSPDTQYF
>-|TRBV28
CASNIGQAYGYTF
>-|TRBV11-2
CASTAGVGQGATTEAFF
>-|TRBV19
CATGTSGKETQYF
>-|TRBV28
CASSSILRTRGAGGIQETQYF
>-|TRBV19
CASSFTSSGANVLTF